Listed here are 30 T cell receptor beta chains from one sample, sequenced in a study of control samples from healthy donors and cancer patients. The table came from immunoSEQ multiplex PCR; TCRdb's copy has only in-frame clones and leaves some out. The sample includes some 150,000 clones, roughly 89% of them seen just once. Sequencing used blood. All receptors come from a man aged 18-30 years in good health.

The chain combines TRBV9 with TRBJ2-1; 7 nucleotides agree with TRBD1. The length of the CDR3 is 16 residues. Trimming cost V 5 bases and J 10 bases; bases outside gene matches: 18. The germline V gene encodes CDR1 SGDLS and CDR2 YYNGEE. The CDR3 sequence: CASSLAPGTVDREQFF. The CDR3 DNA reads TGTGCCAGCAGTCTTGCCCCCGGGACAGTTGATCGGGAGCAGTTCTTC.

The CDR3 nucleotides are TGTGCCAGCAGGGGAAGTGGTGAAGCTTTCTTT. Amino acid sequence: CASRGSGEAFF. The V gene is TRBV7-3, the J gene TRBJ1-1; D unresolved. Germline loops: CDR1 SGHTA, CDR2 FQGTGA. V lost 6 bases and J 7 bases, leaving 9 bases between the germline ends. The CDR3 is made up of 11 amino acids.

The rearrangement uses TRBV9 and TRBJ1-6; D remains unclear. CDR1 and CDR2 (germline): SGDLS, YYNGEE. The CDR3 extends over 13 amino acids. Trimming cost V 0 bases and J 7 bases, with 5 bases left between them. The CDR3 here is CASSVATNSPLHF. CDR3 DNA: TGTGCCAGCAGCGTAGCCACGAATTCACCCCTCCACTTT.

The chain employs TRBV5-4 and TRBJ2-3, with 14 nucleotides matching TRBD2. The germline gives CDR1 SGHNT, CDR2 YYREEE (reference sequence). V gave up 4 bases and J gave up 1 base; unmatched junction bases: 5. This CDR3 has 17 amino acids. CDR3: CASSLGLAGVRTDTQYF. CDR3 DNA: TGTGCCAGCAGCCTGGGACTAGCGGGGGTACGCACAGATACGCAGTATTTT. Combining the CDR3 with reference TRBV5-4 and TRBJ2-3 gives the whole variable domain ETGVTQSPTHLIKTRGQQVTLRCSSQSGHNTVSWYQQALGQGPQFIFQYYREEENGRGNFPPRFSGLQFPNYSSELNVNALELDDSALYLCASSLGLAGVRTDTQYFGPGTRLTVL.

The CDR3, as DNA: TGTGCCAGCAGTGGGGCAGGTCCCCATACGCAGTATTTT. Translated: CASSGAGPHTQYF. The chain joins TRBV2 to TRBJ2-3, with D unclear. V dropped 4 bases and J dropped 7 bases, with 12 bases sitting between them. The CDR3 totals 13 residues. CDR1 is SNHLY, CDR2 FYNNEI, per germline.

The rearrangement uses TRBV13 and TRBJ2-3; TRBD1 aligns across 11 bases. Trimming took 3 bases from V and 6 from J; bases not matched to a gene: 5. CDR3 length: 15 amino acids. Germline V gene data show CDR1 as PRHDT and CDR2 as FYEKMQ (reference sequence). Here the CDR3 DNA reads TGTGCCAGCAGCTTTAGGACAGGGGGCCCGGATACGCAGTATTTT. Its translation is CASSFRTGGPDTQYF.

The V and J genes are TRBV19 and TRBJ1-2, with 9 bases matching TRBD1. CDR1 LNHDA and CDR2 SQIVND come from the germline V gene (reference sequence). This CDR3 region has 15 residues. Trimming removed 6 bases from V and 3 bases from J; junction bases left unmatched: 8. CDR3 sequence reads: CASSLPQGADYGYTF. Here the CDR3 DNA reads TGTGCCAGTAGCCTTCCACAGGGGGCAGACTATGGCTACACCTTC.

This clone has only one observation. J is TRBJ1-6 and V is TRBV9, with a weak D call TRBD1 (6 bases). Deletions cut 4 bases from V and 10 bases from J, with 18 bases between. CDR3 length: 15 amino acids. Germline V gives CDR1 SGDLS, CDR2 YYNGEE. The CDR3 DNA is TGTGCCAGCAGCACTCTTGGACAGACTTGGTCACCCCTCCACTTT. It yields the protein CASSTLGQTWSPLHF. Full variable domain (rest looked up from reference TRBV9 and TRBJ1-6): DSGVTQTPKHLITATGQRVTLRCSPRSGDLSVYWYQQSLDQGLQFLIQYYNGEERAKGNILERFSAQQFPDLHSELNLSSLELGDSALYFCASSTLGQTWSPLHFGNGTRLTVT.

This rearrangement joins TRBV27 to TRBJ1-6, with a possible D match to TRBD1 (5 bases). Trimming cost V 6 bases and J 0 bases, with 12 bases left between them. The CDR3 covers 16 residues. Germline values: CDR1 MNHEY, CDR2 SMNVEV (reference sequence). As DNA, the CDR3 is TGTGCCAGCAGCTTTAGGGGCCCCTCCTATAATTCACCCCTCCACTTT. It encodes CASSFRGPSYNSPLHF.

The chain links TRBV5-1 to TRBJ2-7; 8 bases fit TRBD1. Germline V CDR1 and CDR2: SGHRS, YFSETQ. The CDR3 is 15 residues long. V lost 0 bases, J lost 6 bases, and 8 bases stayed unmatched. This chain's CDR3 is CASSLDGQGLVEQYF. The CDR3 DNA sequence: TGCGCCAGCAGCTTGGATGGACAGGGCTTGGTCGAGCAGTACTTC.

The chain recombines TRBV6-2 or TRBV6-3 with TRBJ2-5; 9 nucleotides match TRBD1. CDR1 and CDR2 (germline): MNHEY, SVGEGT. Trimming cost V 0 bases and J 5 bases; bases outside gene matches: 7. This CDR3 has 16 amino acids. The CDR3 region is CASSYSADRGGETQYF. The DNA for the CDR3 is TGTGCCAGCAGTTACTCAGCGGACAGGGGAGGGGAGACCCAGTACTTC.

The chain links TRBV10-3 to TRBJ1-1; unclear D gene. The germline V gene has CDR1 ENHRY and CDR2 SYGVKD. CDR3 length equals 11 residues. V dropped 6 bases and J dropped 2 bases, with 4 bases sitting between them. CDR3 sequence reads: CAISANTEAFF. The CDR3 DNA reads TGTGCCATCAGCGCAAACACTGAAGCTTTCTTT.

This chain connects TRBV5-6 to TRBJ1-1; unclear D gene. This CDR3 spans 14 amino acids. Germline CDR1 reads SGHDT; CDR2 reads YYEEEE. The germline V and J ends were trimmed by 2 bases and 0 bases, with 8 bases remaining between them. The CDR3, as DNA: TGTGCCAGCAGCTTTTTAGGGATGAACACTGAAGCTTTCTTT. It encodes CASSFLGMNTEAFF.

V gene TRBV5-5 combines with J gene TRBJ2-1, with TRBD2 matching 7 bases. With 0 bases clipped from V and 7 bases from J, the junction kept 1 base outside the gene matches. CDR3 length: 13 residues. Germline V gives CDR1 SGHKS, CDR2 YYEKEE (reference sequence). The CDR3 DNA sequence: TGTGCCAGCAGCTTGGGGACTAGTAATGAGCAGTTCTTC. The encoded protein is CASSLGTSNEQFF.

V usage is TRBV7-9 and J usage is TRBJ1-4; the D gene is possibly TRBD1 (6 bases). CDR3 length: 16 amino acids. Germline assignment: CDR1 SEHNR and CDR2 FQNEAQ (reference sequence). Trimming left V 3 bases short and J 0 bases short, with 11 bases between. CDR3: CASSFDRSATNEKLFF. CDR3 coding DNA: TGTGCCAGCAGCTTCGACAGGTCCGCAACTAATGAAAAACTGTTTTTT.

In its sample, this clone was seen a few times. V gene TRBV7-9 combines with J gene TRBJ2-7; D ambiguous. Germline V CDR1 and CDR2: SEHNR, FQNEAQ (reference sequence). CDR3 length: 14 residues. Trimming cost V 3 bases and J 2 bases, with 11 bases left between them. CDR3 coding DNA: TGTGCCAGCAGCTTTACAGAGGAGACCTACGAGCAGTACTTC. Its protein is CASSFTEETYEQYF. The full variable domain, rest sourced from reference TRBV7-9 and TRBJ2-7, is DTGVSQNPRHKITKRGQNVTFRCDPISEHNRLYWYRQTLGQGPEFLTYFQNEAQLEKSRLLSDRFSAERPKGSFSTLEIQRTEQGDSAMYLCASSFTEETYEQYFGPGTRLTVT.

The V gene is TRBV30, the J gene TRBJ2-5; 11 bases line up with TRBD1. J lost 5 bases, V lost 5 bases, and 7 bases had no gene match. The CDR3 is 14 residues long. Germline V gene lookup returns CDR1 GTSNPN and CDR2 SVGIG (reference sequence). CDR3 bases: TGTGCCTGGGGCTCCGGGACAGGGGGGGAGACCCAGTACTTC. Its translation is CAWGSGTGGETQYF.

This sequence joins TRBV6-5 and TRBJ2-7; TRBD2 aligns across 12 bases. The trim removed 6 bases at V and 0 bases at J, leaving 3 bases unmatched. The CDR3 loop spans 15 amino acids. Germline-derived CDR1 and CDR2 are MNHEY and SVGAGI. The CDR3 loop is CASRETSGSSYEQYF. For the CDR3, the DNA is TGTGCCAGCAGGGAGACTAGCGGGAGCTCCTACGAGCAGTACTTC.

V and J are TRBV27 and TRBJ1-2; 9 bases match TRBD1. The ends lost 5 bases at V and 2 bases at J; junction bases unmatched: 6. The CDR3 loop spans 15 amino acids. Germline assignment: CDR1 MNHEY and CDR2 SMNVEV (reference sequence). CDR3 DNA: TGTGCCAGCAGTCCGACGACAGGGGGGAACTATGGCTACACCTTC. Its translation: CASSPTTGGNYGYTF.

The chain employs TRBV10-2 and TRBJ2-7; maybe TRBD1 (6 bases). The V and J ends lost 3 bases and 6 bases respectively, with 15 bases between them. The length of the CDR3 is 14 residues. The germline V gene has CDR1 WSHSY and CDR2 SAAADI. The CDR3: CASSEQGRTGEQYF. The CDR3 coding sequence is TGCGCCAGCAGTGAACAGGGTAGAACTGGCGAGCAGTACTTC.

A single count supports this clone. The V call is TRBV5-1, the J call TRBJ2-3; D is ambiguous. The germline V gene has CDR1 SGHRS and CDR2 YFSETQ. V was shortened by 0 bases and J by 0 bases, with 8 bases between the two germline ends. The CDR3 sequence is 15 residues long. In nucleotides, the CDR3 is TGCGCCAGCAGCTTGGGTACTACTAGCACAGATACGCAGTATTTT. The encoded protein is CASSLGTTSTDTQYF.

The chain is built from TRBV5-4 and TRBJ2-2; TRBD2 matches at 10 bases. The CDR3 is made up of 17 amino acids. Per the germline V gene, CDR1 is SGHNT and CDR2 is YYREEE (reference sequence). V shed 0 bases, J shed 7 bases, and the junction held 9 bases outside the gene matches. Here the CDR3 reads CASSLGFERGGLGELFF. The DNA for the CDR3 is TGTGCCAGCAGCTTGGGCTTCGAGCGGGGGGGCCTCGGGGAGCTGTTTTTT.

The V call is TRBV6-2 or TRBV6-3, the J call TRBJ2-2; 8 nucleotides align to TRBD1. The CDR3 contains 16 residues. Germline lookup yields CDR1 MNHEY and CDR2 SVGEGT. V shed 5 bases and J 3 bases; nucleotides not matched to a gene: 8. The CDR3 sequence is CASSRPGQADTGELFF. For the CDR3, the DNA is TGTGCCAGCAGTCGACCGGGACAGGCTGACACCGGGGAGCTGTTTTTT.

The genes are TRBV19 and TRBJ2-3; 12 positions agree with TRBD2. V dropped 5 bases and J dropped 6; count of bases not matched to a gene: 6. The V gene's germline CDR1 is LNHDA and CDR2 SQIVND (reference sequence). The CDR3 spans 15 residues. In DNA, the CDR3 is TGTGCCAGTAGTGTACGACTAGCGGGGGAGGATACGCAGTATTTT. Residues: CASSVRLAGEDTQYF.

The genes are TRBV5-1 and TRBJ1-1; the D gene is possibly TRBD1 (6 bases). This CDR3 region has 15 residues. The ends were cut back, 4 bases at V and 1 base at J, with 14 bases in the middle. Germline CDR1 SGHRS, CDR2 YFSETQ. The CDR3 sequence: CASSEGGQSNTEAFF. CDR3 coding DNA: TGCGCCAGCAGCGAGGGCGGACAGTCGAACACTGAAGCTTTCTTT.

As concerns this clone: Sequence at one end of the junction differs from germline and may be a read error. V and J are TRBV6-5 and TRBJ1-3; the D is unclear. Germline V gene sequence: CDR1 MNHEY, CDR2 SVGAGI. The CDR3 has 13 amino acids. The CDR3 loop is CASRDYNGNTVYF. CDR3 DNA sequence: TGTGCCAGCAGAGACTATAATGGAAACACCGTATATTTT.

The rearrangement links TRBV10-3 to TRBJ2-5; TRBD2 agrees at 9 bases. V was clipped by 5 bases and J by 2 bases; unmatched bases: 6. The germline V gene has CDR1 ENHRY and CDR2 SYGVKD. The CDR3 runs to 15 residues. This CDR3 is CAISPSSGVQETQYF. The CDR3 bases are TGTGCCATCAGTCCTTCTAGCGGGGTACAAGAGACCCAGTACTTC.

V gene TRBV5-1 combines with J gene TRBJ1-2, with D hard to call. Germline V gene data show CDR1 as SGHRS and CDR2 as YFSETQ. Trimming left V 0 bases short and J 4 bases short, with 7 bases between. The CDR3 runs 13 residues. This CDR3 reads CASSLAGGYGYTF. The CDR3 DNA reads as TGCGCCAGCAGCTTGGCCGGCGGCTATGGCTACACCTTC. Using reference TRBV5-1 and TRBJ1-2 for the parts outside the CDR3, the full variable domain is KAGVTQTPRYLIKTRGQQVTLSCSPISGHRSVSWYQQTPGQGLQFLFEYFSETQRNKGNFPGRFSGRQFSNSRSEMNVSTLELGDSALYLCASSLAGGYGYTFGSGTRLTVV.

V gene TRBV5-1 combines with J gene TRBJ1-2, with a tentative D call TRBD1 (5 bases). Trimming took 0 bases from V and 4 from J, leaving 10 bases between them. There are 14 residues in the CDR3. CDR1 and CDR2 (germline): SGHRS, YFSETQ. CDR3 sequence: CASSLDGTGYGYTF. CDR3 DNA sequence: TGCGCCAGCAGCTTGGACGGGACGGGCTATGGCTACACCTTC.

The chain couples TRBV5-4 to TRBJ2-7; D is unclear. Looked up from germline, CDR1 is SGHNT and CDR2 is YYREEE (reference sequence). The CDR3 is made up of 13 amino acids. V was clipped by 0 bases and J by 2 bases, with 6 bases between them. The CDR3 nucleotides read TGTGCCAGCAGCTTGGGTTATACCTACGAGCAGTACTTC. As protein: CASSLGYTYEQYF.